A selection of T cell receptor beta chains follows, all from one sample in a study of cytotoxic CD8 clonotypes in ibrutinib-treated CLL. Sequencing used immunoSEQ multiplex PCR; TCRdb keeps in-frame clones, though not all of them. The table lists about 14,000 clones, around 60% of them singletons. Sequencing was performed on PBMCs, taken before ibrutinib treatment. These receptors all come from a human donor with chronic lymphocytic leukemia. Both conserved end residues are part of each CDR3. A D gene is named only where the DNA matches it firmly. Rows may omit the clone size; those that give it use once, few, many or a size class.

J gene	D gene	clone size	V gene	CDR3 protein	CDR3 DNA
TRBJ1-1	.	many	TRBV29-1	CSVDSVMNTEAFF	TGCAGCGTTGATTCTGTAATGAACACTGAAGCTTTCTTT
TRBJ2-7	TRBD1	.	TRBV6-1	CASVYRDRGTEQYF	TGTGCCAGCGTTTACCGGGACAGGGGAACCGAGCAGTACTTC
TRBJ1-1	.	.	TRBV12-2	CASRPQGAPEAFF	TGTGCAAGTCGACCGCAGGGGGCCCCTGAAGCTTTCTTT
TRBJ1-5	.	.	TRBV5-6	CASSLAGTWNQPQHF	TGTGCCAGCAGCTTGGCCGGGACCTGGAATCAGCCCCAGCATTTT
TRBJ1-5	.	.	TRBV18	CASSPHTDQPQHF	TGTGCCAGCTCACCCCACACTGATCAGCCCCAGCATTTT
TRBJ1-2	TRBD1	few	TRBV6-6	CASRVNRGQGYGYTF	TGTGCCAGTAGGGTGAACAGGGGGCAGGGTTATGGCTACACCTTC
TRBJ2-5	TRBD1	.	TRBV25-1	CASSPDDRGYQETQYF	TGTGCCAGCAGTCCCGACGACAGGGGCTACCAAGAGACCCAGTACTTC
TRBJ1-1	TRBD1	.	TRBV5-4	CASSMDRGPGTEAFF	TGTGCCAGCAGCATGGACAGGGGGCCAGGCACTGAAGCTTTCTTT
TRBJ2-1	TRBD2	few	TRBV7-7	CASSSERGEQFF	TGTGCTAGCAGCTCGGAGCGGGGGGAGCAGTTCTTC
TRBJ1-1	.	few	TRBV19	CASSISWGTEAFF	TGTGCCAGTAGTATCAGCTGGGGGACTGAAGCTTTCTTT
TRBJ2-5	.	.	TRBV5-6	CASSYSDSQETQYF	TGTGCCAGCAGCTATTCGGACAGCCAAGAGACCCAGTACTTC
TRBJ2-5	TRBD1	medium-sized	TRBV11-2	CASTGPHRGGWTQYF	TGTGCCAGCACCGGGCCCCACAGGGGCGGTTGGACCCAGTACTTC
TRBJ1-2	TRBD1	.	TRBV29-1	CSVILPGQGYGYTF	TGCAGCGTCATACTACCGGGACAGGGCTATGGCTACACCTTC
TRBJ1-5	.	.	TRBV4-1	CASSQAGLGNQPQHF	TGCGCCAGCAGCCAAGCCGGGTTGGGGAATCAGCCCCAGCATTTT
TRBJ1-2	.	.	TRBV7-9	CASSFTPRDTRRYGYTF	TGTGCCAGCAGCTTTACCCCACGGGACACGCGCCGCTATGGCTACACCTTC
TRBJ2-7	.	.	TRBV27	CASSLDFSRAEQYF	TGTGCCAGCAGTCTTGATTTTTCTCGGGCCGAGCAGTACTTC
TRBJ1-5	.	once	TRBV11-2	CASSPRTDSNQPQHF	TGTGCCAGCAGCCCGAGGACGGATAGCAATCAGCCCCAGCATTTT
TRBJ1-2	TRBD1	.	TRBV19	CATSRAGDRVNGYTF	TGTGCCACCTCCCGCGCTGGGGACAGGGTGAATGGCTACACCTTC
TRBJ2-5	TRBD1	.	TRBV6-1	CASSELKGQGPETQYF	TGTGCCAGCAGTGAATTAAAGGGACAGGGGCCAGAGACCCAGTACTTC
TRBJ1-1	.	.	TRBV5-4	CASSGNTEAFF	TGTGCCAGCTCGGGGAACACTGAAGCTTTCTTT
TRBJ1-2	TRBD1	.	TRBV5-6	CASSLDRGNYGYTF	TGTGCCAGCAGCTTGGACAGGGGAAACTATGGCTACACCTTC
TRBJ2-7	TRBD1	.	TRBV2	CATGRTGAYEQYF	TGTGCCACCGGAAGGACAGGGGCCTACGAGCAGTACTTC
TRBJ1-2	.	.	TRBV5-1	CASSLGGQGNYGYTF	TGCGCCAGCAGCTTGGGGGGCCAGGGGAACTATGGCTACACCTTC
TRBJ1-1	TRBD1	.	TRBV27	CASREQGFDTEAFF	TGTGCCAGCAGGGAACAGGGGTTCGACACTGAAGCTTTCTTT
TRBJ2-1	.	once	TRBV11-1	CASSPRVGYNEQFF	TGTGCCAGCAGCCCGAGGGTGGGGTACAATGAGCAGTTCTTC
TRBJ2-7	.	once	TRBV19	CASSIQPEYYEQYF	TGTGCCAGTAGTATACAACCAGAGTACTACGAGCAGTACTTC
TRBJ2-3	.	.	TRBV11-2	CASSLDNRWGDTQYF	TGTGCCAGCAGCTTAGATAACAGGTGGGGAGATACGCAGTATTTT
TRBJ2-1	TRBD2	.	TRBV10-1	CASSGAGGAWDEQFF	TGCGCCAGCAGTGGTGCGGGGGGCGCTTGGGATGAGCAGTTCTTC
TRBJ1-6	.	.	TRBV5-1	CASSLAGLTYNSPLHF	TGCGCCAGCAGCTTGGCAGGGCTCACCTATAATTCACCCCTCCACTTT
TRBJ2-3	.	.	TRBV27	CASSYKGTSDTQYF	TGTGCCAGCAGTTATAAGGGCACATCAGATACGCAGTATTTT
TRBJ1-2	.	few	TRBV29-1	CSVRRAYGYTF	TGCAGCGTTCGCCGGGCGTATGGCTACACCTTC
TRBJ1-1	.	.	TRBV7-9	CASSPPGKTEAFF	TGTGCCAGCAGCCCCCCAGGGAAAACTGAAGCTTTCTTT
TRBJ1-6	.	.	TRBV19	CASKGIGGDNSPLHF	TGTGCCAGTAAGGGCATCGGGGGTGATAATTCACCCCTCCACTTT
TRBJ1-2	TRBD1	.	TRBV29-1	CSVWQGGYGYTF	TGCAGCGTTTGGCAGGGGGGATATGGCTACACCTTC
TRBJ1-5	TRBD1	.	TRBV13	CASSPGQGGQPQHF	TGTGCCAGCAGCCCAGGACAGGGAGGACAGCCCCAGCATTTT
TRBJ2-7	TRBD1	.	TRBV5-1	CASSYGTEGEQYF	TGCGCCAGCAGCTACGGGACAGAAGGCGAGCAGTACTTC
TRBJ1-3	.	.	TRBV10-3	CAISESWGRNTIYF	TGTGCCATCAGTGAGTCTTGGGGTAGAAACACCATATATTTT
TRBJ1-1	.	many	TRBV4-2	CASSTGQLGNTEAFF	TGTGCCAGCAGCACAGGACAGTTGGGGAACACTGAAGCTTTCTTT
TRBJ1-1	.	.	TRBV5-6	CASSFGETEAFF	TGTGCCAGCAGCTTCGGGGAAACTGAAGCTTTCTTT
TRBJ2-1	.	.	TRBV9	CASTHRDYNEQFF	TGTGCCAGCACCCACAGAGACTACAATGAGCAGTTCTTC
TRBJ2-7	.	.	TRBV30	CAWSNGPKAYEQYF	TGTGCCTGGAGTAATGGCCCTAAGGCCTACGAGCAGTACTTC
TRBJ1-2	.	.	TRBV7-9	CASSPRGSGPWGYTF	TGTGCCAGCAGCCCCCGCGGATCGGGTCCTTGGGGCTACACCTTC
TRBJ2-7	.	.	TRBV7-9	CASSYDSHSYEQYF	TGTGCCAGCAGCTATGACTCCCACTCCTACGAGCAGTACTTC
TRBJ1-4	.	.	TRBV5-1	CASSLAGLQGNEKLFF	TGCGCCAGCAGCTTGGCCGGCCTCCAGGGAAATGAAAAACTGTTTTTT
TRBJ2-7	.	.	TRBV19	CASSIDNRLIREQYF	TGTGCCAGTAGTATAGATAACAGGTTAATCCGCGAGCAGTACTTC
TRBJ2-5	TRBD2	.	TRBV27	CASSLVGGAVQETQYF	TGTGCCAGCAGTTTAGTCGGGGGGGCGGTCCAAGAGACCCAGTACTTC
TRBJ2-3	TRBD2	.	TRBV19	CASRSSPGLAADTQYF	TGTGCCAGTAGATCATCCCCGGGACTAGCGGCAGATACGCAGTATTTT
TRBJ1-3	.	.	TRBV5-5	CASSLQPGDGRGNTIYF	TGTGCCAGCAGCTTGCAGCCCGGGGACGGGAGGGGAAACACCATATATTTT
TRBJ1-2	TRBD1	few	TRBV4-1	CASQPRTGTRGYGYTF	TGCGCCAGCCAACCAAGGACAGGGACCCGTGGCTATGGCTACACCTTC
TRBJ2-7	TRBD1	.	TRBV27	CASSLGQGKGEQYF	TGTGCCAGCAGTCTCGGACAGGGAAAAGGAGAGCAGTACTTC
TRBJ1-6	.	.	TRBV11-1	CASGEGYSYNSPLHF	TGTGCCAGCGGTGAGGGCTACTCCTATAATTCACCCCTCCACTTT
TRBJ2-3	TRBD2	.	TRBV9	CASSPSGGAGDTQYF	TGTGCCAGCAGCCCCAGCGGGGGGGCCGGAGATACGCAGTATTTT
TRBJ2-1	.	.	TRBV27	CASSLSSRGYNEQFF	TGTGCCAGCAGTTTATCGTCAAGGGGTTACAATGAGCAGTTCTTC
TRBJ1-1	TRBD1	.	TRBV27	CASSHRTGGSEAFF	TGTGCCAGCAGTCATCGGACAGGGGGAAGTGAAGCTTTCTTT
TRBJ2-7	.	.	TRBV19	CASREGHLSYEQYF	TGTGCCAGTAGAGAGGGACACCTCTCCTACGAGCAGTACTTC